Below, one T cell receptor beta chain is given with its context. The data belong to a study of blood T cell repertoires in COVID-19. The data were produced by immunoSEQ multiplex PCR, yet TCRdb's version contains in-frame clones alone and is incomplete. The sample consists of around 94,000 clones, over 70% of them appearing once. The CDR3 has 17 amino acids. Trimming removed 0 bases from V and 3 bases from J; junction bases left unmatched: 4. Germline V gene sequence: CDR1 LGHDT, CDR2 YNNKEL (reference sequence). The source of this sequence is a human donor in a cohort sampled during active COVID-19. The sample was peripheral blood. This chain uses TRBV3-1 (or the pseudogene TRBV3-2) with TRBJ2-3, with 12 bases matching TRBD2. This CDR3 reads CASSQDQGTSGTDTQYF. CDR3 DNA sequence: TGTGCCAGCAGCCAAGATCAAGGGACTAGCGGGACAGATACGCAGTATTTT.